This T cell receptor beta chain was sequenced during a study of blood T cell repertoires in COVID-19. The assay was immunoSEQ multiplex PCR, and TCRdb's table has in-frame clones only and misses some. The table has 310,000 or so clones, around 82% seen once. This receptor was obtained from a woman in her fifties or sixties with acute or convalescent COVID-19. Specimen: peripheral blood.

The CDR3 region is CASRNAYFEQYF. The CDR3 DNA is TGTGCCAGCAGGAACGCCTATTTCGAGCAGTACTTC. V is TRBV6-5 and J is TRBJ2-7; D not resolved. The germline V gene encodes CDR1 MNHEY and CDR2 SVGAGI. The V gene lost 6 bases and the J gene lost 6 bases, with 12 bases spanning the gap. The CDR3 covers 12 residues.